Listed here is a single TCR beta chain. This entry comes from a study of T cell changes during pregnancy in multiple sclerosis. Germline V lookup: CDR1 MNHEY, CDR2 SVGAGI. This CDR3 is built from 14 residues. Trimming took 0 bases from V and 6 from J, leaving 11 bases between them. Profiled with immunoSEQ multiplex PCR; TCRdb holds only in-frame clones, not every one. The table records about 110,000 clones, roughly 90% of them present only once. The TCR comes from a female donor in good health, enrolled as a control in a pregnancy study. This sequence joins TRBV6-5 and TRBJ1-2; the D is unclear. The source material was peripheral blood, sampled in the third trimester of pregnancy. This chain's CDR3 is CASSYSNANNGYTF. The CDR3, as DNA: TGTGCCAGCAGTTACTCGAATGCCAACAATGGCTACACCTTC.